The rows below give T cell receptor beta chains drawn from one sample of a study of T-cell reconstitution after alpha-beta-depleted transplantation in children. TCRdb reanalysed the PCR reads using MiXCR and keeps one entry per CDR3 protein. This table has just over 950,000 distinct CDR3 sequences, about 26% appearing once. Source: PBMCs, mostly from graft donor cells, taken 360 days after TCRalphabeta/CD19-depleted stem cell transplant. Receptors were obtained from a boy under two years old who had a stem cell transplant for SCID, so the T cells may come from the graft donor. CDR3s leave out the opening cysteine and the closing phenylalanine or tryptophan. Fields, in order: V gene, J gene, D gene, CDR3 protein. D genes are given only for firm matches.

v_gene: TRBV6-5; j_gene: TRBJ1-1; d_gene: .; CDR3aa: ASSYPPNTEAF
v_gene: TRBV3-1; j_gene: TRBJ2-5; d_gene: TRBD1; CDR3aa: ASSRQGFETQY
v_gene: TRBV5-6; j_gene: TRBJ2-2; d_gene: .; CDR3aa: ASSLQWGGNTGELF
v_gene: TRBV5-1; j_gene: TRBJ2-7; d_gene: .; CDR3aa: ASSLGHRDLPYEQY
v_gene: TRBV20-1; j_gene: TRBJ2-5; d_gene: TRBD2; CDR3aa: SADRPQTSGQETQY
v_gene: TRBV6-1; j_gene: TRBJ1-1; d_gene: .; CDR3aa: ASTPAGRMNTEAF
v_gene: TRBV5-6; j_gene: TRBJ2-3; d_gene: .; CDR3aa: ASSWSSTDTQY
v_gene: TRBV11-2; j_gene: TRBJ2-5; d_gene: .; CDR3aa: ASSLEGLETQY
v_gene: TRBV4-1; j_gene: TRBJ2-1; d_gene: TRBD2; CDR3aa: ASSQDSAGGYNEQF
v_gene: TRBV4-2; j_gene: TRBJ2-1; d_gene: TRBD1; CDR3aa: ASSQRTGVAGRQF
v_gene: TRBV10-3; j_gene: TRBJ2-5; d_gene: .; CDR3aa: AISESPQGRQETQY
v_gene: TRBV18; j_gene: TRBJ2-4; d_gene: .; CDR3aa: ASSPESGVRAKNIQY
v_gene: TRBV6-1; j_gene: TRBJ2-2; d_gene: TRBD1; CDR3aa: ASTVTGIFTGELF
v_gene: TRBV5-5; j_gene: TRBJ2-1; d_gene: .; CDR3aa: ASSLDGATYNEQF
v_gene: TRBV27; j_gene: TRBJ2-6; d_gene: .; CDR3aa: ASSLGGLSGANVLT
v_gene: TRBV4-3; j_gene: TRBJ1-2; d_gene: TRBD1; CDR3aa: ASSQATGWTYGYT
v_gene: TRBV5-1; j_gene: TRBJ2-3; d_gene: TRBD1; CDR3aa: ASADRGQSTDTQY
v_gene: TRBV11-2; j_gene: TRBJ2-7; d_gene: .; CDR3aa: ASSLARTLTYEQY
v_gene: TRBV15; j_gene: TRBJ2-7; d_gene: TRBD1; CDR3aa: ATSSSGQGREQY
v_gene: TRBV12-3/TRBV12-4; j_gene: TRBJ2-2; d_gene: .; CDR3aa: ASSQTKGTGYTGELF
v_gene: TRBV12-3/TRBV12-4; j_gene: TRBJ2-1; d_gene: TRBD2; CDR3aa: ASSLIGLAGGPFHNEQF
v_gene: TRBV5-1; j_gene: TRBJ2-7; d_gene: TRBD1; CDR3aa: ASSSGTGGFYEQY
v_gene: TRBV5-1; j_gene: TRBJ1-1; d_gene: .; CDR3aa: ASSGATGRTEAF